This TCR beta chain comes out of a study of blood T cells in healthy people across ages. Turning to the study itself: T cells yielded about one barcoded beta molecule per two cells through template switching.

PCR was performed a second time for about 6 to 11 cycles using a sample-barcoded 5' primer and a J-beta primer mix. A template-switch adaptor with 12 random nucleotides tagged each cDNA molecule. TCRdb passed the 5' RACE reads through MiXCR, listing each CDR3 protein once. The table lists about 1.4 million distinct CDR3 sequences, approximately 63% of them singletons. Study-level findings and limits: Long-lived and aged donors differed, with more naive CD4+ cells and higher diversity in the long-lived. Age advanced and TCR beta diversity per million T cells fell, roughly linearly.

V lost 1 base to trimming and J lost 0 bases; unmatched junction nucleotides: 11. CDR3 length: 18 amino acids. The V gene's germline CDR1 is DFQATT and CDR2 SNEGSKA (reference sequence). Note on this clonotype: Its antigen is undetermined.

The sample was blood. The J gene is TRBJ2-1, the V gene TRBV20-1, with 8 bases identical to TRBD2. This receptor was taken from a man aged 18 to 30 in good health. CDR3 in amino acids: CSARVGPDSGSSYNEQFF. The CDR3, as DNA: TGCAGTGCTAGAGTCGGCCCCGACAGCGGGAGCTCCTACAATGAGCAGTTCTTC.